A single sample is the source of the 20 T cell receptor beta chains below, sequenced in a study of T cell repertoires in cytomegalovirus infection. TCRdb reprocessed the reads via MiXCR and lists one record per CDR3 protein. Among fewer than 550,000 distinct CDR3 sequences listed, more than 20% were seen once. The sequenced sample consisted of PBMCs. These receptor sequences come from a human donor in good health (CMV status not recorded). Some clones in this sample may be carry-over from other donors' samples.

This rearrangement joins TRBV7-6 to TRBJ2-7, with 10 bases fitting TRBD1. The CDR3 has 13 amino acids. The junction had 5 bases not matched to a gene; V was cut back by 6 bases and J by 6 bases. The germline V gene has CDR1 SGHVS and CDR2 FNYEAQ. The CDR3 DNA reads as TGTGCCAGCAGTGGGACAGGGGCGGGCGAGCAGTACTTC. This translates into CASSGTGAGEQYF.

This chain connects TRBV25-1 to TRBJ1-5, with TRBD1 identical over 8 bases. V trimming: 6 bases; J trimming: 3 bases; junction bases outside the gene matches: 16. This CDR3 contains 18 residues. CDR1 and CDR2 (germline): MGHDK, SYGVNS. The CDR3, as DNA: TGTGCCAGCAGACCCCTCCCAGGGGGCATTACGGACAATCAGCCCCAGCATTTT. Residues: CASRPLPGGITDNQPQHF.

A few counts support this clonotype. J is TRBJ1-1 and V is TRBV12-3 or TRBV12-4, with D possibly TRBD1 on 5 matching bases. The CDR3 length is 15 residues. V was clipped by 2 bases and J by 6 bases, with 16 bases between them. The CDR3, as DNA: TGTGCCAGCAGTTTATTCGGCCGGGGCGGCGCTGAAGCTTTCTTT. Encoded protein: CASSLFGRGGAEAFF.

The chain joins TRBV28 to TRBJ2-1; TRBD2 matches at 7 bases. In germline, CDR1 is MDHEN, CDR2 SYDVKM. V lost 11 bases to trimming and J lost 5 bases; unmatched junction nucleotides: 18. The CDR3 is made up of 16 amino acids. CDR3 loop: CAGSSRTRSRHNEQFF. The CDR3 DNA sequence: TGTGCCGGCTCTTCGCGGACTAGGAGCCGTCACAATGAGCAGTTCTTC.

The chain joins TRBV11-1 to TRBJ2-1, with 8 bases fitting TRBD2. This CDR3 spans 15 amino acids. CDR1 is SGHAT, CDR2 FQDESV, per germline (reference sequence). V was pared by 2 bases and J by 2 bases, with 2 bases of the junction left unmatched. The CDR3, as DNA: TGTGCCAGCAGCTTATGGCGGGGGGCCTACAATGAGCAGTTCTTC. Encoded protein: CASSLWRGAYNEQFF.

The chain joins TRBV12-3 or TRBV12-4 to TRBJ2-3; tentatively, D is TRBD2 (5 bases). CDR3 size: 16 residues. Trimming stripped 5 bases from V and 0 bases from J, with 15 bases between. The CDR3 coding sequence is TGTGCCAGCAGTGGGCTTAGCGAGAGAAGCACAGATACGCAGTATTTT. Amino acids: CASSGLSERSTDTQYF.

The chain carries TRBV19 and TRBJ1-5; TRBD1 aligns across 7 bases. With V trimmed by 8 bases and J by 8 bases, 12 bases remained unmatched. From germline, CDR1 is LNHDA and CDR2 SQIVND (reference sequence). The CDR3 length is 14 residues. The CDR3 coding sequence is TGTGCCAGTGGCTATGCAGGGGGAACGGAGCCCCAGCATTTT. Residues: CASGYAGGTEPQHF.

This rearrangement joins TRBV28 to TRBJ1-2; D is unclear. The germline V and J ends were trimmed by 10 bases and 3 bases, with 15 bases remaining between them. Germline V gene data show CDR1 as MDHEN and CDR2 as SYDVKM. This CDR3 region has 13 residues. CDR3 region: CAITRPEDYGYTF. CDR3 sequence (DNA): TGTGCCATCACCCGCCCCGAGGACTATGGCTACACCTTC.

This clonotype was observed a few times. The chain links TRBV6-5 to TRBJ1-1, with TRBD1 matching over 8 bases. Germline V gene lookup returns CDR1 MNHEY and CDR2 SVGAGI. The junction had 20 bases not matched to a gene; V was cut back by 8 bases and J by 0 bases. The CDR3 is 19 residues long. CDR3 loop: CASRGDRPLLRYMNTEAFF. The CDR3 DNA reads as TGTGCCAGCCGCGGGGACAGGCCGTTGCTGAGGTACATGAACACTGAAGCTTTCTTT.

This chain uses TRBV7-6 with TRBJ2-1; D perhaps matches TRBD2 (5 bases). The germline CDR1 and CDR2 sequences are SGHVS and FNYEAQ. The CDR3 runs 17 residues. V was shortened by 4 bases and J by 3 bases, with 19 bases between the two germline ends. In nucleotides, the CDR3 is TGTGCCAGCAGCTCCGGACCGGGGAGAGATGGCTACAATGAGCAGTTCTTC. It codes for CASSSGPGRDGYNEQFF.

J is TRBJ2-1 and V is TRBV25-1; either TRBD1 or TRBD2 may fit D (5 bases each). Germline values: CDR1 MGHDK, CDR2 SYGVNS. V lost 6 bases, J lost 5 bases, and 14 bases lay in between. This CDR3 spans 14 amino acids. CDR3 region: CASRSWDGNNEQFF. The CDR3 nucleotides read TGTGCCAGCAGATCTTGGGACGGGAACAATGAGCAGTTCTTC.

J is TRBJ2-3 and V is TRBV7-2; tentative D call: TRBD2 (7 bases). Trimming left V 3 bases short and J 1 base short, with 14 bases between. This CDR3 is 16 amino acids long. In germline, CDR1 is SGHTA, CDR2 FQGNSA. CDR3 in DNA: TGTGCCAGCAGCTTGGGGGCGGGAGTACGCACAGATACGCAGTATTTT. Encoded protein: CASSLGAGVRTDTQYF.

The CDR3: CASSSLRGTGELFF. The CDR3 DNA sequence: TGTGCCAGCAGTTCCCTTCGGGGCACCGGGGAGCTGTTTTTT. The rearrangement links TRBV12-3 or TRBV12-4 to TRBJ2-2; D may be TRBD2 (5 bases). CDR3 length: 14 residues. The ends were cut back, 4 bases at V and 4 bases at J, with 10 bases in the middle.

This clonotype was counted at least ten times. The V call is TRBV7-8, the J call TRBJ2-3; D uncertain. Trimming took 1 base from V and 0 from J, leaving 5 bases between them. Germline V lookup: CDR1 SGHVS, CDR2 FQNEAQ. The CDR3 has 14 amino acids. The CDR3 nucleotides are TGTGCCAGCAGCTTAGTCTGGAGCACAGATACGCAGTATTTT. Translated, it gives CASSLVWSTDTQYF. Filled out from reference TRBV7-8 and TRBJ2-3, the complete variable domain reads GAGVSQSPRYKVAKRGQDVALRCDPISGHVSLFWYQQALGQGPEFLTYFQNEAQLDKSGLPSDRFFAERPEGSVSTLKIQRTQQEDSAVYLCASSLVWSTDTQYFGPGTRLTVL.

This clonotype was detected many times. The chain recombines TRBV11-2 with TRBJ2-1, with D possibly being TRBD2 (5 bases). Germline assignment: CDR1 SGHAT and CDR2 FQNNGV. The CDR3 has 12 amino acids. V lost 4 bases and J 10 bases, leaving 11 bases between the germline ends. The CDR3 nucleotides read TGTGCCAGCAGCTACGGGATCCAAGAGCAGTTCTTC. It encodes CASSYGIQEQFF.

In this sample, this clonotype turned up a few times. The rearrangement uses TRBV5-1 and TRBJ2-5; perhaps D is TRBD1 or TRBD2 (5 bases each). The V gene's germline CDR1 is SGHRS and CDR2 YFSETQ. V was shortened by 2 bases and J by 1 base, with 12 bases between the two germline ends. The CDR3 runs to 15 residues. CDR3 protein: CASSLSGPTQETQYF. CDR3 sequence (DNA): TGCGCCAGCAGCTTATCGGGACCCACCCAAGAGACCCAGTACTTC. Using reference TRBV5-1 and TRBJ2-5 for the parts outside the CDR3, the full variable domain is KAGVTQTPRYLIKTRGQQVTLSCSPISGHRSVSWYQQTPGQGLQFLFEYFSETQRNKGNFPGRFSGRQFSNSRSEMNVSTLELGDSALYLCASSLSGPTQETQYFGPGTRLLVL.

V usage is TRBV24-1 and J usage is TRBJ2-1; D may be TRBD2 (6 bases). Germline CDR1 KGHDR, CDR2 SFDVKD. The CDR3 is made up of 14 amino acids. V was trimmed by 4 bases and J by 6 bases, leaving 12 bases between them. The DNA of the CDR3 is TGTGCCACCAGTGACCCGATGACTAGCAATGAGCAGTTCTTC. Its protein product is CATSDPMTSNEQFF.

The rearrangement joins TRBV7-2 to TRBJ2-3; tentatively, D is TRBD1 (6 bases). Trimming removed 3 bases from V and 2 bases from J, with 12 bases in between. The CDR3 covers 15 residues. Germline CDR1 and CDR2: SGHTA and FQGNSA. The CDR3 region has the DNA TGTGCCAGCAGCTTGGGGGCGGACCTCACAGATACGCAGTATTTT. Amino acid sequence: CASSLGADLTDTQYF.

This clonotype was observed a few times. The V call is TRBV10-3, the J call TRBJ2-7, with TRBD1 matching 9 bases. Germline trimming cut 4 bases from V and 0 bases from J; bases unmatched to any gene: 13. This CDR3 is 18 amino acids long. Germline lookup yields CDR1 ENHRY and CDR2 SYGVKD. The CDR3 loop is CAISGQAMGTGLSYEQYF. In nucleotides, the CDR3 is TGTGCCATCAGTGGACAGGCTATGGGGACAGGGCTCTCCTACGAGCAGTACTTC.

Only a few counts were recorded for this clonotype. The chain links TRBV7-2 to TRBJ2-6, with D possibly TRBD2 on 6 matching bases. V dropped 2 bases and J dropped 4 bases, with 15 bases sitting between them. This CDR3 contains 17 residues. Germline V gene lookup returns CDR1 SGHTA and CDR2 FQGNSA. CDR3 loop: CASSLPLGGGGANVLTF. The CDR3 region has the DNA TGTGCCAGCAGCTTACCCCTCGGGGGTGGCGGGGCCAACGTCCTGACTTTC.